The present T cell receptor (beta chain) was sequenced within a study of T cell repertoires in cytomegalovirus infection (dated by TCRdb to the late 2010s). At the level of the whole study: Donor HLA type was relevant to the analysis, as public TCR beta signatures indicated carriage of CMV infection together with the matching HLA type. The paper as a whole reports these results and caveats: In the ex vivo response, HLA-C-restricted CMV-specific TCR beta clonotypes were dominant, and in two of eight donors the single most frequent clonotype came from this HLA-C-restricted group. In both this cohort and an independent cohort of 352 donors, the cumulative frequency of public TCR beta family members distinguished carriers of CMV infection plus the relevant HLA type.

The CDR3 numbers 21 residues from cysteine through phenylalanine. Just CDR3 DNA is preserved here, 63 bases in frame from base 1. V is cut back by 3 bases and J by 3 bases, with 23 bases in the junction unmatched. CDR1 and CDR2, per the germline V gene (reference sequence), are LGHDT and YNNKEL. This clonotype was detected only a few times. The antigen it binds to is not known. Base-call qualities are not available, and no considerably larger clone is one nucleotide away. The reads were generated on an Illumina HiSeq 1500. TCRdb reanalyzed the raw reads on its own, using fastp at Q25 for trimming and MiXCR for clone calling, and kept in-frame beta chains. Rows are unified per CDR3 protein, each entry keeping the most common DNA and genes. In all, the sample holds some 400,000 distinct CDR3 sequences, and approximately 31% of those were seen once. Roughly 15% of the sample belongs to the ten largest clones.

Specimen: PBMCs. The clonotype comes from a human donor in good health (CMV status not recorded). Some clones in this sample may be carry-over from other donors' samples. The chain links TRBV3-1 with TRBJ2-1; 7 bases in the middle match TRBD2. The CDR3 protein sequence reads: CASSQVLGGKRGRGDYNEQFF. The bases read TGTGCCAGCAGCCAGGTGTTGGGAGGCAAGCGGGGTCGGGGGGACTACAATGAGCAGTTCTTC.